These 6 T cell receptor beta chains were sequenced from one sample in a study of shared clonotypes between healthy human individuals. Assay: immunoSEQ multiplex PCR; the TCRdb copy retains only in-frame clones and omits some. The table shows 450,000 to 500,000 clones, with less than 80% occurring only once. Source material: PBMCs. The source of these receptors is a woman aged 40 to 55 in good health. Some clones in this sample may be carry-over from other donors' samples.

The chain uses TRBV15 and TRBJ2-1; D possibly uses TRBD1 or TRBD2 (5 bases each). CDR3 length: 14 residues. V was shortened by 5 bases and J by 5 bases, with 13 bases between the two germline ends. Germline-derived CDR1 and CDR2 are LNHNV and YYDKDF (reference sequence). CDR3 in DNA: TGTGCCACCAGCCTCTTTGGGGGTCACAATGAGCAGTTCTTC. Encoded protein: CATSLFGGHNEQFF.

The V and J genes are TRBV19 and TRBJ1-2, with a tentative D call TRBD1 (6 bases). The CDR3 has 14 residues. Germline V CDR1 and CDR2: LNHDA, SQIVND (reference sequence). Trimming cost V 3 bases and J 2 bases, with 10 bases left between them. The CDR3 loop reads CASSMDRNNYGYTF. The CDR3 DNA sequence: TGTGCCAGTAGTATGGACAGAAACAACTATGGCTACACCTTC.

This clone came up a few times. This sequence joins TRBV4-2 and TRBJ2-7; D gene uncertain. The CDR3 contains 15 residues. CDR1 LGHNA and CDR2 YNFKEQ come from the germline V gene. With 0 bases removed from V and 0 bases from J, the gap between germline ends came to 9 bases. CDR3 DNA: TGTGCCAGCAGCCAAGATGAAGGCGGCTCCTACGAGCAGTACTTC. Encoded protein: CASSQDEGGSYEQYF.

The genes are TRBV9 and TRBJ2-3; D is unresolved. V dropped 0 bases and J dropped 5 bases, with 16 bases sitting between them. The CDR3 is 16 residues long. Germline V gene data show CDR1 as SGDLS and CDR2 as YYNGEE. The CDR3 DNA reads as TGTGCCAGCAGCGTAGCTCTGGACGGCCGTGTAGATACGCAGTATTTT. Translation: CASSVALDGRVDTQYF.

The gene calls are TRBV2 and TRBJ2-7; 10 bases are a match to TRBD1. The junction had 5 bases not matched to a gene; V was cut back by 3 bases and J by 3 bases. The length of the CDR3 is 15 residues. Germline-derived CDR1 and CDR2 are SNHLY and FYNNEI. The CDR3 reads CASSDRDRGGYEQYF. CDR3 DNA sequence: TGTGCCAGCAGTGACCGGGACAGGGGTGGCTACGAGCAGTACTTC.

On this clone itself: Germline is not matched at one junction end, which may reflect a read error. This chain joins TRBV7-7 and TRBJ2-5; 7 nucleotides line up with TRBD1. The DNA end favors TRBJ2-7, so the J call may be wrong. CDR3 size: 14 residues. Germline V gene sequence: CDR1 SSHAT, CDR2 FNYEAQ (reference sequence). CDR3 in DNA: TGTGCTAGCAGCTTAGAGGCAGGGGGAAGCGAGCAGTACTTC. Its protein is CASSLEAGGSEQYF.